This record concerns one T cell receptor (beta chain) sequence. A read error may be the cause here, since a much bigger clone is one base away. A modified ARM-PCR protocol with three rounds of nested PCR amplified TCRbeta. TCRdb analysed the multiplex PCR reads with MiXCR anew, one entry per CDR3 protein. The table shows approximately 130,000 distinct CDR3 sequences, with about 66% occurring only once. RNA was extracted from bulk tissue without any cell sorting. The data were obtained in a study of tumor and adjacent non-tumor tissue in lung cancer. The sequencing sample was made of lung tumor tissue. The receptor was isolated from a man younger than 40 with non-small cell lung cancer.

The CDR3 DNA reads as TGCAGTGCTACCGGGGTAGCTGTTGATGAGCAGTTCTTC. Encoded protein: CSATGVAVDEQFF. The chain combines TRBV20-1 with TRBJ2-1; D possibly corresponds to TRBD2 (5 bases). The CDR3 totals 13 residues. Germline V lookup: CDR1 DFQATT, CDR2 SNEGSKA (reference sequence). Trimming took off 4 bases at V and 8 bases at J, with 15 bases between the two ends.